One sample yielded the 26 T cell receptor beta chains listed below, sequenced in a study of cytomegalovirus exposure and HLA in healthy donors. 13 Jbeta primers and 60 Vbeta primers were used for the PCR. Assay used: immunoSEQ multiplex PCR; TCRdb lists only in-frame clones, some missing. In the table there are some 200,000 clones, over 80% of which are singletons. Specimen: PBMCs. The receptor source for this set is a boy between 2 and 10 years old in good health and CMV-seronegative.

V and J are TRBV11-2 and TRBJ1-1, with 7 positions matching TRBD1. This CDR3 has 16 residues. J gave up 2 bases and V 3 bases, and 9 bases lay outside the gene matches. Looked up from germline, CDR1 is SGHAT and CDR2 is FQNNGV. Here the CDR3 reads CASSLGLRTGNTEAFF. The CDR3, as DNA: TGTGCCAGCAGCTTGGGCTTGAGGACAGGTAACACTGAAGCTTTCTTT.

The V gene is TRBV5-1, the J gene TRBJ2-3; TRBD1 might be the D (5 bases). This CDR3 is built from 15 residues. CDR1 is SGHRS and CDR2 is YFSETQ in the germline V gene. V gave up 1 base and J gave up 2 bases, with 11 bases separating them. The CDR3 bases are TGCGCCAGCAGCTTGAGGGGCTTCAACACAGATACGCAGTATTTT. This encodes CASSLRGFNTDTQYF.

CDR3 bases: TGTGCCAGCAGTGAAGTCGTGCACTACGAGCAGTACTTC. It encodes CASSEVVHYEQYF. This chain uses TRBV6-1 with TRBJ2-5, with D unresolved. The tail of the sequence fits TRBJ2-7 better, so the J call may be wrong. The CDR3 is 13 amino acids. CDR1 and CDR2 from the germline V gene are MNHNS and SASEGT.

This sequence joins TRBV5-8 and TRBJ2-5; 7 bases line up with TRBD2. The trim removed 4 bases at V and 5 bases at J, leaving 11 bases unmatched. This CDR3 is built from 15 residues. CDR1 is SGHTS and CDR2 is YDEGEE in the germline V gene. For the CDR3, the DNA is TGTGCCAGCAGCAGCGGGGCCCGCAACTGGGAGACCCAGTACTTC. Encoded protein: CASSSGARNWETQYF.

This chain uses TRBV23-1 with TRBJ1-2, with D tentatively TRBD1 (6 bases). TRBV23-1 qualifies as an ORF whose function is uncertain. The CDR3 consists of 12 residues. The V gene lost 6 bases and the J gene lost 8 bases, with 13 bases spanning the gap. CDR3: CASRLGQLGYTF. The CDR3 nucleotides are TGCGCCAGCAGACTCGGACAGCTAGGCTACACCTTC.

The V call is TRBV7-2, the J call TRBJ2-5; D ambiguous. Germline V gives CDR1 SGHTA, CDR2 FQGNSA. The CDR3 loop spans 14 amino acids. V was shortened by 1 base and J by 5 bases, with 11 bases between the two germline ends. The CDR3, as DNA: TGTGCCAGCAGCTTAGTTAATAGTCGGGAGACCCAGTACTTC. Protein sequence: CASSLVNSRETQYF.

This clone has a single count. The chain is built from TRBV27 and TRBJ2-7; TRBD1 is a possible D gene (6 bases). Deletions cut 6 bases from V and 0 bases from J, with 9 bases between. The germline V gene encodes CDR1 MNHEY and CDR2 SMNVEV (reference sequence). This CDR3 contains 13 residues. The CDR3: CASRDSFSYEQYF. The CDR3 DNA sequence: TGTGCCAGCAGGGACAGTTTCTCCTACGAGCAGTACTTC.

This sequence joins TRBV10-2 and TRBJ2-3; 9 nucleotides match TRBD1. There are 15 residues in the CDR3. V was pared by 4 bases and J by 3 bases, with 5 bases of the junction left unmatched. Germline V gives CDR1 WSHSY, CDR2 SAAADI. Here the CDR3 reads CASSGIQGATDTQYF. The CDR3 nucleotides read TGCGCCAGCAGTGGGATACAGGGGGCAACAGATACGCAGTATTTT.

The rearrangement joins TRBV5-1 to TRBJ1-1; 9 bases align to TRBD1. The trim removed 2 bases at V and 1 base at J, leaving 3 bases unmatched. The CDR3 spans 15 residues. Germline V gene data show CDR1 as SGHRS and CDR2 as YFSETQ. As DNA, the CDR3 is TGCGCCAGCAGCTTCGGGGACAGGGAGAACACTGAAGCTTTCTTT. As protein: CASSFGDRENTEAFF.

This chain joins TRBV30 and TRBJ2-3; 11 bases align to TRBD1. Trimming cost V 5 bases and J 1 base; bases outside gene matches: 2. The CDR3 is made up of 14 amino acids. Germline V CDR1 and CDR2: GTSNPN, SVGIG (reference sequence). CDR3 bases: TGTGCCTGGGAGGGACAGGGGGGCACAGATACGCAGTATTTT. Amino acids: CAWEGQGGTDTQYF.

This clone was picked up a small number of times. The genes are TRBV5-6 and TRBJ1-1; a possible D gene is TRBD1 (5 bases). Germline V gene data show CDR1 as SGHDT and CDR2 as YYEEEE. The CDR3 is 14 amino acids. Trimming shortened V by 0 bases and J by 4 bases, and 10 bases separated the two germline ends. In DNA form, the CDR3 reads TGTGCCAGCAGCTTGGCAGGGTCGGGCACTGAAGCTTTCTTT. Residues: CASSLAGSGTEAFF.

The chain is built from TRBV5-5 and TRBJ2-6, with TRBD1 as a possible D gene (5 bases). From germline, CDR1 is SGHKS and CDR2 YYEKEE (reference sequence). V was cut by 4 bases and J by 2 bases, with 13 bases left in between. CDR3 length equals 16 residues. The DNA of the CDR3 is TGTGCCAGCAGCCGGACACCCCACCCTGGGGCCAACGTCCTGACTTTC. The encoded protein is CASSRTPHPGANVLTF.

As DNA, the CDR3 is TGTGCCAGCAGTCTACAGGGGGCCTGGGAGGCTTTCTTT. Amino acids: CASSLQGAWEAFF. V gene TRBV6-6 combines with J gene TRBJ1-1, with 9 bases matching TRBD1. V shed 5 bases and J 11 bases; nucleotides not matched to a gene: 9. The CDR3 covers 13 residues. Germline loops: CDR1 MNHNY, CDR2 SVGAGI (reference sequence).

The rearrangement links TRBV2 to TRBJ2-5; 12 bases align to TRBD2. The J call is doubtful: the DNA matches TRBJ2-7 better. Germline V gives CDR1 SNHLY, CDR2 FYNNEI. The CDR3 covers 15 residues. This CDR3 reads CASSGLAGAPDEQYF. Written as DNA, the CDR3 is TGTGCCAGCAGTGGACTAGCGGGAGCCCCGGACGAGCAGTACTTC.

This clone showed up just once. The chain combines TRBV14 with TRBJ1-2, with D perhaps TRBD1 (5 bases). The CDR3 sequence is 13 residues long. CDR1 SGHDN and CDR2 FVKESK come from the germline V gene. Trimming took 1 base from V and 2 from J, leaving 5 bases between them. CDR3 protein: CASSQGTNYGYTF. The CDR3 DNA follows: TGTGCCAGCAGCCAAGGGACAAACTATGGCTACACCTTC.

The chain links TRBV4-1 to TRBJ1-2; no firm D call. This CDR3 has 15 residues. V was clipped by 1 base and J by 4 bases, with 13 bases between them. The germline V gene has CDR1 MGHRA and CDR2 YSYEKL. The CDR3 DNA is TGCGCCAGCAGCCAAGCTAGGACGGGGATCTATGGCTACACCTTC. This sequence encodes CASSQARTGIYGYTF.

The chain carries TRBV16 and TRBJ1-1; possible D gene TRBD1, 6 bases. Trimming pared 0 bases from V and 10 bases from J, leaving 12 bases between. From germline, CDR1 is KGHSY and CDR2 FQNENV. CDR3 length equals 13 residues. The CDR3 nucleotides read TGTGCCAGCAGCCAATCGGGGGGCGGGGGAGCTTTCTTT. It is translated as CASSQSGGGGAFF.

V gene TRBV6-1 combines with J gene TRBJ2-1, with TRBD1 as a possible D gene (6 bases). This CDR3 contains 13 residues. Trimming removed 7 bases at V and 4 bases at J, with 11 bases between. The germline gives CDR1 MNHNS, CDR2 SASEGT. The chain's CDR3 is CASTPGVYNEQFF. The CDR3 DNA sequence: TGTGCCAGCACCCCAGGGGTGTACAATGAGCAGTTCTTC.

Comments on this clone: At the DNA level, this CDR3 is encoded by other sequences in the same sample as well. The chain carries TRBV7-8 and TRBJ1-3; no definite D call. This CDR3 has 14 residues. Trimming cost V 1 base and J 1 base, with 5 bases left between them. From germline, CDR1 is SGHVS and CDR2 FQNEAQ. The CDR3 protein is CASSLGSSGNTIYF. Here the CDR3 DNA reads TGTGCCAGCAGCTTAGGTAGTTCTGGAAACACCATATATTTT.

The rearrangement links TRBV5-8 to TRBJ1-5, with 7 nucleotides matching TRBD1. The germline CDR1 and CDR2 sequences are SGHTS and YDEGEE. V was pared by 2 bases and J by 7 bases, with 9 bases of the junction left unmatched. The CDR3 spans 15 residues. The CDR3 loop is CASSFWRGQGQPQHF. In nucleotides, the CDR3 is TGTGCCAGCAGCTTTTGGAGGGGGCAGGGGCAGCCCCAGCATTTT. The complete variable domain, with remaining parts taken from reference TRBV5-8 and TRBJ1-5, reads EAGVTQSPTHLIKTRGQQATLRCSPISGHTSVYWYQQALGLGLQFLLWYDEGEERNRGNFPPRFSGRQFPNYSSELNVNALELEDSALYLCASSFWRGQGQPQHFGDGTRLSIL.

In its sample, this clone was seen once. The chain employs TRBV19 and TRBJ2-7; D not resolved. The length of the CDR3 is 15 residues. Per the germline V gene, CDR1 is LNHDA and CDR2 is SQIVND (reference sequence). The V and J ends lost 0 bases and 3 bases respectively, with 12 bases between them. The CDR3 DNA sequence: TGTGCCAGTAGTATAGACAGAGGAGCTTTCTACGAGCAGTACTTC. It specifies CASSIDRGAFYEQYF.

The J gene is TRBJ2-7, the V gene TRBV11-1, with a possible D match to TRBD2 (5 bases). Germline CDR1 reads SGHAT; CDR2 reads FQDESV (reference sequence). The CDR3 totals 13 residues. Trimming stripped 2 bases from V and 6 bases from J, with 11 bases between. The CDR3 loop is CASSLISDPEQYF. CDR3 nucleotide sequence: TGTGCCAGCAGCTTAATTAGCGACCCCGAGCAGTACTTC.

The chain employs TRBV19 and TRBJ1-1, with TRBD1 matching over 9 bases. Germline CDR1 LNHDA, CDR2 SQIVND (reference sequence). The junction had 7 bases not matched to a gene; V was cut back by 6 bases and J by 5 bases. The CDR3 sequence is 14 residues long. CDR3 nucleotide sequence: TGTGCCAGTAGGATACAGGGGGCGTGGACTGAAGCTTTCTTT. It yields the protein CASRIQGAWTEAFF.

The chain employs TRBV5-8 and TRBJ2-5; 7 positions agree with TRBD1. This CDR3 is built from 16 residues. The germline V gene encodes CDR1 SGHTS and CDR2 YDEGEE. Trimming cost V 4 bases and J 0 bases; bases outside gene matches: 9. This CDR3 reads CASSQGQTQYQETQYF. The CDR3 coding sequence is TGTGCCAGCAGCCAGGGACAGACACAGTACCAAGAGACCCAGTACTTC. The full variable domain, in which reference TRBV5-8 and TRBJ2-5 provide the parts outside the CDR3, is EAGVTQSPTHLIKTRGQQATLRCSPISGHTSVYWYQQALGLGLQFLLWYDEGEERNRGNFPPRFSGRQFPNYSSELNVNALELEDSALYLCASSQGQTQYQETQYFGPGTRLLVL.

This clone was picked up a small number of times. The J gene is TRBJ1-4, the V gene TRBV13; D is unresolved. Trimming cost V 9 bases and J 13 bases, with 6 bases left between them. In germline, CDR1 is PRHDT, CDR2 FYEKMQ (reference sequence). The CDR3 extends over 8 amino acids. The CDR3 DNA is TGTGCCAGGCAGCGACTGTTTTTT. Translated, it gives CARQRLFF.

The V and J genes are TRBV12-5 and TRBJ2-1; TRBD1 matches 9 bases. Per germline, CDR1 LGHNT and CDR2 FRNRAP. This CDR3 is 15 amino acids long. Trimming cost V 6 bases and J 7 bases; bases outside gene matches: 10. The CDR3 nucleotides read TGTGCTAGTGGAACCGGGACAGGGAGGGTAAATGAGCAGTTCTTC. Its protein is CASGTGTGRVNEQFF.